The clone carrying this TCR beta chain was seen just once. Its antigen remains unknown. Clones were read by immunoSEQ multiplex PCR, and TCRdb kept only the in-frame ones, dropping some. The data hold approximately 87,000 clones, with under 95% observed a single time. The germline V gene encodes CDR1 LNHDA and CDR2 SQIVND (reference sequence). Trimming removed 4 bases from V and 4 bases from J, with 16 bases in between. CDR3 length: 15 residues. The data were obtained in a study of OX40 agonist ivuxolimab in advanced cancers. Points from the study as a whole: Several nonresponders also turned out to have low normalized T-cell clonal expansion.

The TCR comes from an adult with an advanced solid tumor such as melanoma, head and neck, liver or kidney cancer. The chain employs TRBV19 and TRBJ1-1; D is perhaps TRBD1 (6 bases). Sequencing was performed on CD4+ or CD8+ T cells sorted from blood, taken in a trial of the OX40 agonist ivuxolimab. The CDR3 loop reads CASSTPTGPGTEAFF. The CDR3 DNA reads TGTGCCAGTAGTACTCCTACAGGGCCTGGCACTGAAGCTTTCTTT.